The TCR beta chain under discussion was sequenced for a study of T-cell memory formation after mild COVID-19. Study results and limitations: Whether day 37 second-wave clones are SARS-CoV-2-specific was not confirmed. Some clones that responded turned up in pre-infection memory, which suggests that cross-reactive memory joined in. For contracting clones, CD4+ ones sat mainly in CM and EM, CD8+ in EMRA.

As for this clonotype: The antigen remains undetermined.

One entry per CDR3 protein, called by TCRdb with MiXCR from the 5' RACE reads. The table includes around 300,000 distinct CDR3 sequences, less than 9.5% detected once. The source material was PBMCs or a T cell subset sorted from them (not recorded which). The receptor comes from a man younger than 30 who had mild COVID-19 (a few samples of this study predate the infection). Cell type and time point are not known.

The CDR3: CAIRGSNPDEQYF. As DNA, the CDR3 is TGTGCCATCCGAGGTTCCAACCCCGACGAGCAGTACTTC. The chain links TRBV10-3 to TRBJ2-7; D remains ambiguous. Looked up from germline, CDR1 is ENHRY and CDR2 is SYGVKD. V shed 8 bases and J shed 5 bases, with 16 bases lying between them. The CDR3 covers 13 residues.